Listed below are T cell receptor beta chains from one sample, sequenced in a study of cytomegalovirus exposure and HLA in healthy donors. The assay was immunoSEQ multiplex PCR, and TCRdb's table has in-frame clones only and misses some. The record lists some 130,000 clones, of which the ten most abundant hold roughly 1.7%. Sequencing input: PBMCs. These receptor sequences come from a man between 18 and 29 years old in good health and CMV-seronegative. Both conserved end residues are part of each CDR3. D genes are given only for firm matches.

V,D,J,CDR3,DNA
TRBV4-2,-,TRBJ2-2,CASSQDGGGDGELFF,TGTGCCAGCAGCCAAGATGGGGGGGGCGACGGGGAGCTGTTTTTT
TRBV4-2,-,TRBJ1-1,CASSQGSVGKFYTEAFF,TGTGCCAGCAGCCAAGGGAGCGTCGGGAAGTTTTACACTGAAGCTTTCTTT
TRBV18,TRBD2,TRBJ2-3,CASSPPGLGIGDTQYF,TGTGCCAGCTCACCACCGGGACTAGGGATCGGAGATACGCAGTATTTT
TRBV2,-,TRBJ2-7,CASSEGLSRGFVGYEQYF,TGTGCCAGCAGTGAAGGGTTGAGTAGGGGGTTTGTTGGCTACGAGCAGTACTTC
TRBV25-1,TRBD2,TRBJ2-3,CASTASGGTDTQYF,TGTGCCAGCACGGCTAGCGGGGGCACAGATACGCAGTATTTT
TRBV5-1,TRBD2,TRBJ2-1,CASSLGTNSYNEQFF,TGCGCCAGCAGCTTAGGGACTAACTCCTACAATGAGCAGTTCTTC
TRBV5-4,-,TRBJ2-7,CASSLAVGTYEQYF,TGTGCCAGCAGCTTGGCCGTCGGTACCTACGAGCAGTACTTC
TRBV4-1,-,TRBJ1-1,CASSLQRGPNTEAFF,TGCGCCAGCAGCCTACAGCGGGGCCCGAACACTGAAGCTTTCTTT
TRBV30,TRBD2,TRBJ2-5,CAWGLAGGAQYF,TGTGCCTGGGGGCTAGCGGGGGGGGCCCAGTACTTC
TRBV14,-,TRBJ2-7,CASSRTNLSSYEQYF,TGTGCCAGCAGTCGTACTAACCTCAGCTCCTACGAGCAGTACTTC
TRBV30,-,TRBJ2-7,CAWSLQGAYYEQYF,TGTGCCTGGTCACTTCAGGGTGCGTACTACGAGCAGTACTTC
TRBV29-1,TRBD2,TRBJ2-7,CSVEGLAGSYEQYF,TGCAGCGTTGAAGGGCTAGCGGGGTCCTACGAGCAGTACTTC
TRBV7-2,-,TRBJ2-7,CASSLGGVGFYEQYF,TGTGCCAGCAGCCTAGGGGGGGTTGGATTCTACGAGCAGTACTTC
TRBV7-3,TRBD2,TRBJ2-3,CASSEGVAGAADTQYF,TGTGCCAGCAGCGAAGGGGTAGCGGGGGCTGCGGATACGCAGTATTTT
TRBV28,-,TRBJ2-1,CASKEFPNEQFF,TGTGCCAGCAAGGAGTTTCCGAATGAGCAGTTCTTC
TRBV5-5,-,TRBJ1-2,CASSLGRAVGGYTF,TGTGCCAGCAGCTTGGGCAGGGCGGTTGGTGGCTACACCTTC
TRBV4-1,-,TRBJ2-7,CASSQGALSYEQYF,TGCGCCAGCAGCCAAGGGGCCCTCTCCTACGAGCAGTACTTC
TRBV4-1,TRBD1,TRBJ1-1,CASSQETGVYTEAFF,TGCGCCAGCAGCCAAGAGACAGGGGTTTATACTGAAGCTTTCTTT
TRBV5-1,-,TRBJ1-6,CASSPQETYNSPLHF,TGCGCCAGCAGCCCACAGGAGACCTATAATTCACCCCTCCACTTT
TRBV5-1,TRBD2,TRBJ2-1,CASSLALTSVNEQFF,TGCGCCAGCAGCCTAGCCCTGACTAGCGTCAATGAGCAGTTCTTC
TRBV19,TRBD2,TRBJ2-7,CASSNLAGGSGKQYF,TGTGCCAGTAGTAATCTAGCGGGGGGGTCCGGGAAGCAGTACTTC
TRBV28,TRBD2,TRBJ2-1,CASSAFGLVINEQFF,TGTGCCAGCAGTGCCTTTGGACTAGTAATCAATGAGCAGTTCTTC
TRBV9,-,TRBJ1-6,CASSPDGGLNSPLHF,TGTGCCAGCAGCCCCGACGGGGGGCTAAATTCACCCCTCCACTTT
TRBV4-1,-,TRBJ2-7,CASSQTTGSSYEQYF,TGCGCCAGCAGCCAAACAACAGGTTCCTCCTACGAGCAGTACTTC
TRBV29-1,TRBD1,TRBJ2-7,CSVELQGRGQYF,TGCAGCGTTGAATTACAGGGGCGCGGGCAGTACTTC
TRBV6-5,-,TRBJ1-2,CASRERSGYGYTF,TGTGCCAGCAGGGAAAGGAGCGGTTATGGCTACACCTTC
TRBV5-8,TRBD1,TRBJ2-3,CASSFRDRGLDTQYF,TGTGCCAGCAGCTTCCGGGACAGGGGATTAGATACGCAGTATTTT
TRBV30,-,TRBJ1-5,CAWRRKGGQPQHF,TGTGCCTGGAGGCGGAAGGGAGGCCAGCCCCAGCATTTT
TRBV19,-,TRBJ1-1,CASSMLGGAMRTEAFF,TGTGCCAGTAGTATGCTCGGGGGGGCCATGAGAACTGAAGCTTTCTTT
TRBV29-1,-,TRBJ2-7,CSDVQMSTYEQYF,TGCAGCGACGTACAGATGAGTACCTACGAGCAGTACTTC
TRBV6-1,-,TRBJ1-2,CAGSEGASGYTF,TGTGCCGGCAGTGAAGGGGCTAGCGGCTACACCTTC
TRBV6-1,TRBD2,TRBJ2-3,CASASGRSTDTQYF,TGTGCCAGCGCTAGCGGGCGCAGCACAGATACGCAGTATTTT
TRBV29-1,-,TRBJ1-1,CSAEGVTNTEAFF,TGCAGCGCAGAAGGGGTTACGAACACTGAAGCTTTCTTT
TRBV5-1,TRBD1,TRBJ2-6,CASSLAEGAGANVLTF,TGCGCCAGCAGCTTGGCCGAGGGGGCCGGGGCCAACGTCCTGACTTTC
TRBV27,-,TRBJ1-1,CASSFIGGAEAFF,TGTGCCAGCAGTTTTATAGGAGGGGCTGAAGCTTTCTTT